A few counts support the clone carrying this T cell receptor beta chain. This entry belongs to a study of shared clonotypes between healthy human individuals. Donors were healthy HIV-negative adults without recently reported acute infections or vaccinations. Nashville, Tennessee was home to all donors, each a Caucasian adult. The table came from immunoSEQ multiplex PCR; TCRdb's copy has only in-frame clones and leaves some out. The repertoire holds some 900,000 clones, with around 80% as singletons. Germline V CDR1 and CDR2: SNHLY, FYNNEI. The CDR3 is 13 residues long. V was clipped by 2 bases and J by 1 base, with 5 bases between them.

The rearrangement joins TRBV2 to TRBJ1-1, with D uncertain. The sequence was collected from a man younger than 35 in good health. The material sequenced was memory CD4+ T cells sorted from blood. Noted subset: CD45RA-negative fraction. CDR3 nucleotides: TGTGCCAGCAGTGAAAGGGCGAACACTGAAGCTTTCTTT. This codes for CASSERANTEAFF.